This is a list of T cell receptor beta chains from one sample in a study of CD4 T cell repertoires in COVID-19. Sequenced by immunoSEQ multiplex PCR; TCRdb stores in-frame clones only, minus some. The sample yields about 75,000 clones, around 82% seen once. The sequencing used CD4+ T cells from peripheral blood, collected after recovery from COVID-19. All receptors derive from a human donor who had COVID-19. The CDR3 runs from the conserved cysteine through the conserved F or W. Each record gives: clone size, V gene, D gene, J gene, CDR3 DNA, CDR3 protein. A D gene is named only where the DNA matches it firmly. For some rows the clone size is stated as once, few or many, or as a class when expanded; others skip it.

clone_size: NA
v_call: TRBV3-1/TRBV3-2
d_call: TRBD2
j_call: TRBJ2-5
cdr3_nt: TGTGCCAGCAGCCCAATGGCGGGAGGGCCACAGACCCAGTACTTC
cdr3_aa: CASSPMAGGPQTQYF

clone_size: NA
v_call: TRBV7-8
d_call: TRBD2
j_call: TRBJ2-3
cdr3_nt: TGTGCCAGCAGCAAGGGACTAGTTGCAGATACGCAGTATTTT
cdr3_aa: CASSKGLVADTQYF

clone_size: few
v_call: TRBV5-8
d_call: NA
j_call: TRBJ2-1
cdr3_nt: TGTGCCAGCAGCCTCGCCTCGGGTAACTACAATGAGCAGTTCTTC
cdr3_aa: CASSLASGNYNEQFF

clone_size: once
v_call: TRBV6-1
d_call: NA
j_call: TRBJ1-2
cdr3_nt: TGTGCCAGCAGTGACCCGGGACCTATACCCTATGGCTACACCTTC
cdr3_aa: CASSDPGPIPYGYTF

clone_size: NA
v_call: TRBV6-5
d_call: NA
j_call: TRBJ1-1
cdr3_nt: TGTGCCACCAAGGGCAGGGCTGGAGGGTCGACTGAAGCTTTCTTT
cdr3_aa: CATKGRAGGSTEAFF

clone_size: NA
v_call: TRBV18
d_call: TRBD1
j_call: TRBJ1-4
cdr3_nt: TGTGCCAGCTCACCACGGCAGGGGGCTAATGAAAAACTGTTTTTT
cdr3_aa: CASSPRQGANEKLFF

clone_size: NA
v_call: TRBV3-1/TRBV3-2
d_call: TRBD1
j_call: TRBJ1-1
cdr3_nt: TGTGCCAGCAAAAGTCAGGGGGACACTGAAGCTTTCTTT
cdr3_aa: CASKSQGDTEAFF

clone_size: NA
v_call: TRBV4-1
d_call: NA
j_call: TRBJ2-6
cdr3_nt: TGCGCCAGCAGCCAGGGAGCGACTGGGGCCTCTGGGGCCAACGTCCTGACTTTC
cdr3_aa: CASSQGATGASGANVLTF

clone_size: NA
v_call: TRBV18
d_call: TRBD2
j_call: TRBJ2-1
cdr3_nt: TGTGCCAGCTCACCTTCGGGACTAGCGGCCAATGAGCAGTTCTTC
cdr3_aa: CASSPSGLAANEQFF

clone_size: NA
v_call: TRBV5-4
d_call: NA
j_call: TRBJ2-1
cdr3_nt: TGTGCCAGCAGCTTGGAACCGTCGTCCAATGAGCAGTTCTTC
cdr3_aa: CASSLEPSSNEQFF

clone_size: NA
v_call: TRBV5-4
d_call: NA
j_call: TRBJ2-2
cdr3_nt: TGTGCCAGCAGTCGTGGGGGAGTCGAAGGCCCCGGGGAGCTGTTTTTT
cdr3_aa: CASSRGGVEGPGELFF

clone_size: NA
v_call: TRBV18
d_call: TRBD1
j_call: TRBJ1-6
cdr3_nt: TGTGCCAGCTCACAGACAGGGGGCGCCTATAATTCACCCCTCCACTTT
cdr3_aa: CASSQTGGAYNSPLHF

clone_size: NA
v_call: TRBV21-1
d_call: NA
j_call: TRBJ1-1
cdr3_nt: TGTGCCATTTCAGGACGGTCAAACACTGAAGCTTTCTTT
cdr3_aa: CAISGRSNTEAFF

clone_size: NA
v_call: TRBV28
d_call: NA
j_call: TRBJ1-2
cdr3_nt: TGTGCCAGCAGTTTGGACGGAAACTATGGCTACACCTTC
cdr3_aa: CASSLDGNYGYTF

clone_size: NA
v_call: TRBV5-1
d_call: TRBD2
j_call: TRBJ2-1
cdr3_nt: TGCGCCAGCAGCTTGGCCATCGGCGGGAGTTATAATGAGCAGTTCTTC
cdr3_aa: CASSLAIGGSYNEQFF

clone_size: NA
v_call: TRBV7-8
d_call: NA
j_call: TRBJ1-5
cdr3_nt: TGTGCCAGCAGCCCTGTGGCCACGGATCAGCCCCAGCATTTT
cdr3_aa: CASSPVATDQPQHF

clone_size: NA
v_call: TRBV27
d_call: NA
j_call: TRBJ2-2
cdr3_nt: TGTGCCAGCAGTTTGAGGGGACGGATGAACACCGGGGAGCTGTTTTTT
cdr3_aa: CASSLRGRMNTGELFF

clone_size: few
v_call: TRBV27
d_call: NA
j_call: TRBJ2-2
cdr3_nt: TGTGCCAGCAGTTATGTGGGCGGGGAGCTGTTTTTT
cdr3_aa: CASSYVGGELFF

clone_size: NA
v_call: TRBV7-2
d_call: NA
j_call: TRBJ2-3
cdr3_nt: TGTGCCAGCAGCCGCACCGGTCACGCGCGCTTTACAGATACGCAGTATTTT
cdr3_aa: CASSRTGHARFTDTQYF

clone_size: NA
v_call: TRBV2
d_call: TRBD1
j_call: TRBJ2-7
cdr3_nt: TGTGCCAGCACCTACGGGACAGGGATGACCGAGCAGTACTTC
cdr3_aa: CASTYGTGMTEQYF

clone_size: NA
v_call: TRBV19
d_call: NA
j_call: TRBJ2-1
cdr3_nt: TGTGCCAGCGGCACCCCCCCGACTAAGCAGTTCTTC
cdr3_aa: CASGTPPTKQFF

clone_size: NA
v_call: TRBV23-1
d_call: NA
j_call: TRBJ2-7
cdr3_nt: TGCGCCGGACTCAAGCGGACCTTCTACGAGCAGTACTTC
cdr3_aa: CAGLKRTFYEQYF

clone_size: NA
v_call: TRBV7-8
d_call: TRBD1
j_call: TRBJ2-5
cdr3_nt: TGTGCCAGCAGCGTACAGGGGAATAAAGAGACCCAGTACTTC
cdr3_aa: CASSVQGNKETQYF

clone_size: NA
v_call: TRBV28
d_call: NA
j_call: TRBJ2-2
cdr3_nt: TGTGCCAGCAGTCCTCCCCGGGGCGGCAGGACCGGGGAGCTGTTTTTT
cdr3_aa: CASSPPRGGRTGELFF

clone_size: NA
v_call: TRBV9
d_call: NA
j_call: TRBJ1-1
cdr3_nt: TGTGCCAGCAGCCCTAATGTTGGGCCCACTGAAGCTTTCTTT
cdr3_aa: CASSPNVGPTEAFF

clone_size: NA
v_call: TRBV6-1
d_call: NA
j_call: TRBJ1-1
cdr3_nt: TGTGCCAGCAGTGAAACAGGGTTCACTGAAGCTTTCTTT
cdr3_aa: CASSETGFTEAFF

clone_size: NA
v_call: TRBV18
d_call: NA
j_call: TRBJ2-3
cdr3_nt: TGTGCCAGCTCACCGGGTTTGAGCACAGATACGCAGTATTTT
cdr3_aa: CASSPGLSTDTQYF

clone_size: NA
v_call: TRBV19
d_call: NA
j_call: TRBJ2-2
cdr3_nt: TGTGCCAGTAAAACCACCGGGGAGCTGTTTTTT
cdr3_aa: CASKTTGELFF

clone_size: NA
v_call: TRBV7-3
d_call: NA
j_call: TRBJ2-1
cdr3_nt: TGTGCCAGCAGCCGGGCAGGTCCGTCGAGTGAGCAGTTCTTC
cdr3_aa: CASSRAGPSSEQFF

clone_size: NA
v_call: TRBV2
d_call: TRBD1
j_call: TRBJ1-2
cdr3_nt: TGTGCCAGCAGTGCCGGGACAGGGGGCAATGGCTACACCTTC
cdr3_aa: CASSAGTGGNGYTF

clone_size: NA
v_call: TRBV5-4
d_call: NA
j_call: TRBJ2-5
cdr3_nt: TGTGCCAGCAGCTTGATCGGTGGGGAGACCCAGTACTTC
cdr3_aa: CASSLIGGETQYF

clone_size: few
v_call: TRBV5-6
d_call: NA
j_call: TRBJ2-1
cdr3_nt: TGTGCCAGCAGCTTAGCCGTTGAGCAGTTCTTC
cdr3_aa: CASSLAVEQFF

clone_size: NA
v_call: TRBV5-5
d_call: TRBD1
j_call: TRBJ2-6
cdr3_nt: TGTGCCAGCAGCTTCTCCCATCAGGGGGCCTCTGGGGCCAACGTCCTGACTTTC
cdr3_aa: CASSFSHQGASGANVLTF

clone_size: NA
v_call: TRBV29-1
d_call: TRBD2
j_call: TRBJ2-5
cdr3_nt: TGCAGCGTCCAGACTAGCGGAGAAGAGACCCAGTACTTC
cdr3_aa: CSVQTSGEETQYF

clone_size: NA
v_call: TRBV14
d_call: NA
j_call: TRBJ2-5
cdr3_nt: TGTGCCAGCAGCCAAGAGGGGTGGAGAGAGACCCAGTACTTC
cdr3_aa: CASSQEGWRETQYF

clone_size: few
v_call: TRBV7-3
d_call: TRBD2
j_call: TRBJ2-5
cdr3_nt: TGTGCCAGCAGCTTAAGCCGCGGGGGTGAGACCCAGTACTTC
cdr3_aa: CASSLSRGGETQYF

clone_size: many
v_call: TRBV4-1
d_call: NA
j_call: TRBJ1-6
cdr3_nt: TGCGCCAGCACCCCGGGGTGGGCTTTTAATTCACCCCTCCACTTT
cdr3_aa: CASTPGWAFNSPLHF

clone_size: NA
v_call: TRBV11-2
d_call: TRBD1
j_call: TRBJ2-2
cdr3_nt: TGTGCCAGCAGCTTAGAGACAGGGTCGAACACCGGGGAGCTGTTTTTT
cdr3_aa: CASSLETGSNTGELFF

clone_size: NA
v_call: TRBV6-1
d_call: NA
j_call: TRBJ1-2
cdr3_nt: TGTGCCAGCAGTGAAGCCGACGGCGTCTATGGCTACACCTTC
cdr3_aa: CASSEADGVYGYTF

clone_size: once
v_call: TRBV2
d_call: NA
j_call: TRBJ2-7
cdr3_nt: TGTGCCAGCAGGGGAGGGGGAACAGGGACCTACGAGCAGTACTTC
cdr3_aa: CASRGGGTGTYEQYF

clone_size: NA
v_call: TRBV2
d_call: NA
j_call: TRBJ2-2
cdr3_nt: TGTGCCAGCAGTAAAGCGGACAGAACCGGGGAGCTGTTTTTT
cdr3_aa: CASSKADRTGELFF

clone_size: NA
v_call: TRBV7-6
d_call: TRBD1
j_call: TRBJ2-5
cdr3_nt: TGTGCCAGCAGCTTAGCCGGGACAGAACAAGAGACCCAGTACTTC
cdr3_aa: CASSLAGTEQETQYF

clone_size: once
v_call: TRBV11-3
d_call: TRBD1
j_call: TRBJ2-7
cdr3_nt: TGTGCCAGCAGCCTCGACAGGGGCGACGAGCAGTACTTC
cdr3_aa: CASSLDRGDEQYF

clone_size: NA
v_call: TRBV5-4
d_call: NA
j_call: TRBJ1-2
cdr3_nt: TGTGCCAGCAGCTTGAGTTGGGCAGATGAAGGCTACACCTTC
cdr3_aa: CASSLSWADEGYTF

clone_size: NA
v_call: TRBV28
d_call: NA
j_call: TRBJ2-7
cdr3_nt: TGTGCCACCAGACAGACGACAATTTACGAGCAGTACTTC
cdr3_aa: CATRQTTIYEQYF

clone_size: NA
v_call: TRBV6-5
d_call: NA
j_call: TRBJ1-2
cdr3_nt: TGTGCCAGCAGCTCTTCAAGCCCTTCCGGCTACACCTTC
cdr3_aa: CASSSSSPSGYTF

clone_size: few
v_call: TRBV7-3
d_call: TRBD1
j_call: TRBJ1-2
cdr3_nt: TGTGCCAGCAGCGTAGGACAGGGTACGGATGGCTACACCTTC
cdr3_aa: CASSVGQGTDGYTF

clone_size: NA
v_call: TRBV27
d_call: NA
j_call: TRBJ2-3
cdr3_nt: TGTGCCAGCAGTTTGAACTCACCGACTAGCACAGATACGCAGTATTTT
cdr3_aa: CASSLNSPTSTDTQYF

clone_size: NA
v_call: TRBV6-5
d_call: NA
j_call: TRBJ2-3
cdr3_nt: TGTGCCAGCAGAGCGGGTTCCGGTACGACAGATACGCAGTATTTT
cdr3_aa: CASRAGSGTTDTQYF

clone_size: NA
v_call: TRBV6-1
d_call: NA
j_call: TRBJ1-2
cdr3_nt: TGTGCCAGCAGTGAGCCTGCTGGCAGGGACTATGGCTACACCTTC
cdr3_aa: CASSEPAGRDYGYTF

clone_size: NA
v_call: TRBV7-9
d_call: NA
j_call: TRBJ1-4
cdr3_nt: TGTGCCAGCAGCTTAAGGGCAATTGGAGAAAAACTGTTTTTT
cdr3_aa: CASSLRAIGEKLFF

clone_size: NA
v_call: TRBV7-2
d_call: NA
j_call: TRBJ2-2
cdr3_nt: TGTGCCAGCAGCCCTAGGTTAGGGGGCACCGGGGAGCTGTTTTTT
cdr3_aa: CASSPRLGGTGELFF

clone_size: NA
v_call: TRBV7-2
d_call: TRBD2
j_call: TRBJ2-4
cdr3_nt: TGTGCCAGCAGCCCACTAGCGGGAGGTCAAAACATTCAGTACTTC
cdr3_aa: CASSPLAGGQNIQYF